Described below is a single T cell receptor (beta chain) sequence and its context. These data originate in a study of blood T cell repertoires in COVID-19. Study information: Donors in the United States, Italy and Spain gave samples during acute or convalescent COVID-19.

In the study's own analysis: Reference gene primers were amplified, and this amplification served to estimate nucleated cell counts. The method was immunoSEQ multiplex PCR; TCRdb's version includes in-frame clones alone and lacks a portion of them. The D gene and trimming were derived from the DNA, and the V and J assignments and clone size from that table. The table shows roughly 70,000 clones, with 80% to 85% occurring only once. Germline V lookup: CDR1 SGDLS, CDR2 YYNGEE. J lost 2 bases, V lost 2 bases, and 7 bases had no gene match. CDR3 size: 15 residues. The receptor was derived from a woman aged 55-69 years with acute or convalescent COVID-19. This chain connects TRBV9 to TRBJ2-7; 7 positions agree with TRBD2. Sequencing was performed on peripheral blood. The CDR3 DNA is TGTGCCAGCAGCGTGGGGAGGGACCCACCCTACGAGCAGTACTTC. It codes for CASSVGRDPPYEQYF.